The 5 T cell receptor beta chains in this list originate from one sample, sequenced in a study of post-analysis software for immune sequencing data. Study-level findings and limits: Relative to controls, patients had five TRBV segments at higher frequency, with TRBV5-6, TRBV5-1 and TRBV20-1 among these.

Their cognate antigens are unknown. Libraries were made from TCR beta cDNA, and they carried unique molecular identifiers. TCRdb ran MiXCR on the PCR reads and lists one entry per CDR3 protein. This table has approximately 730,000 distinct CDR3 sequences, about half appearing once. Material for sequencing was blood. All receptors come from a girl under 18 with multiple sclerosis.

The CDR3 nucleotides are TGTGCCATCGGACGGACAGGGGCCTCGGGGCCCCAGCATTTT. This encodes CAIGRTGASGPQHF. The chain employs TRBV10-3 and TRBJ1-5; TRBD1 agrees at 9 bases. Trimming cost V 8 bases and J 9 bases; bases outside gene matches: 11. The V gene's germline CDR1 is ENHRY and CDR2 SYGVKD. The CDR3 extends over 14 amino acids.

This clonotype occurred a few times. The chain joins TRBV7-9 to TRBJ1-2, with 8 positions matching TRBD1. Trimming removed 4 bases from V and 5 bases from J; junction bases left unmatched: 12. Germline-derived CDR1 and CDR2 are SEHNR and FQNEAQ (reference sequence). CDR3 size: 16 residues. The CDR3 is CASSSWTGRMNYGYTF. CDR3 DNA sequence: TGTGCCAGCAGCTCTTGGACAGGGAGGATGAATTATGGCTACACCTTC.

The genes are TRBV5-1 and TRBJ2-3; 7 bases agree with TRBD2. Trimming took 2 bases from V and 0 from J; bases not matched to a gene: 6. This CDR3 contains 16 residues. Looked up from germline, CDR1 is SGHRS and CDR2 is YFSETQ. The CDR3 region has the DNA TGCGCCAGCAGCTTCTGGGGGGGGAGAAGCACAGATACGCAGTATTTT. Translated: CASSFWGGRSTDTQYF.

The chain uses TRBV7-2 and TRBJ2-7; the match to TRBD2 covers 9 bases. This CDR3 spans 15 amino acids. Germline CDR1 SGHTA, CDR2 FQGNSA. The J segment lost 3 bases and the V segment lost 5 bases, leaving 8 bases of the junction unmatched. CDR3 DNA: TGTGCCAGCAGCCCTAGCGTTAGCGGGAGCTACGAGCAGTACTTC. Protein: CASSPSVSGSYEQYF.

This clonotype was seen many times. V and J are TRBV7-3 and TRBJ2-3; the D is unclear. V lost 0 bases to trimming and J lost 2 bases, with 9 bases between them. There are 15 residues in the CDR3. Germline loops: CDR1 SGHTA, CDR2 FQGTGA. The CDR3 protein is CASSLTGSVTDTQYF. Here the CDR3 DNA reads TGTGCCAGCAGCTTAACGGGAAGTGTCACAGATACGCAGTATTTT.